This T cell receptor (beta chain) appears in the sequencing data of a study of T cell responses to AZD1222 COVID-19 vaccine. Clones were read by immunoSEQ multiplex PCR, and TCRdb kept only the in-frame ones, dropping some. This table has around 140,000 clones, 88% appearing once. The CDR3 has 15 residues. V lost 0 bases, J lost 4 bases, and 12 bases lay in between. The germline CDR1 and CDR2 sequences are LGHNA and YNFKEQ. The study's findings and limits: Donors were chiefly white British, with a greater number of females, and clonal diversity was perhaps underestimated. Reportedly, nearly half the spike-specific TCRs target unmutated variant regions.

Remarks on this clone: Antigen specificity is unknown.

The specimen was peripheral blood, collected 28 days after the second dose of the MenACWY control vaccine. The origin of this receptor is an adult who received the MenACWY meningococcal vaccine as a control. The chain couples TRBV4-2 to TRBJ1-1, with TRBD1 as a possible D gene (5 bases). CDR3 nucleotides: TGTGCCAGCAGCCAAGAGTTACTAGGGGTCACTGAAGCTTTCTTT. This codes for CASSQELLGVTEAFF.